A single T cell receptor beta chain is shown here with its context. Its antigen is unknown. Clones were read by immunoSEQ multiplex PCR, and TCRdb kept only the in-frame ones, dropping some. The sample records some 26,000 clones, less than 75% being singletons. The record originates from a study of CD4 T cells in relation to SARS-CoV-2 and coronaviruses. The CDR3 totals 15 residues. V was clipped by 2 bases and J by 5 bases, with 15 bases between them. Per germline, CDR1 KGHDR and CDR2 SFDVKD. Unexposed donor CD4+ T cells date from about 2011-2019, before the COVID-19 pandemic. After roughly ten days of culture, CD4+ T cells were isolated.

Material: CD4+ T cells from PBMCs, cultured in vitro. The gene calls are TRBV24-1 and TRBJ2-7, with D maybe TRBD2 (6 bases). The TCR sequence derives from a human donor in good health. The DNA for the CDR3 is TGTGCCACCAGTGATTCTAGGCCGGGAGCGCACGAGCAGTACTTC. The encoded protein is CATSDSRPGAHEQYF.